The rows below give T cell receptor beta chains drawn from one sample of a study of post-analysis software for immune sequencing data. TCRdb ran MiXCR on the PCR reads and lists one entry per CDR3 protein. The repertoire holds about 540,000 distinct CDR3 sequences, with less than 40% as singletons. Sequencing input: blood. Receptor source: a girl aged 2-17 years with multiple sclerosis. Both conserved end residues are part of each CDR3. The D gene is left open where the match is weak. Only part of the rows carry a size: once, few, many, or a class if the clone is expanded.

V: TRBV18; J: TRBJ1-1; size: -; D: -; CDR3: CASSRWNTEAFF; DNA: TGTGCCAGCTCACGTTGGAACACTGAAGCTTTCTTT
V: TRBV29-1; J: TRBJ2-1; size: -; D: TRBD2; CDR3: CSGGEGWNEQFF; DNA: TGCAGCGGGGGGGAGGGATGGAATGAGCAGTTCTTC
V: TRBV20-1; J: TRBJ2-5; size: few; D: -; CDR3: CSAPGASTQETQYF; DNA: TGCAGTGCTCCTGGGGCCAGCACCCAAGAGACCCAGTACTTC
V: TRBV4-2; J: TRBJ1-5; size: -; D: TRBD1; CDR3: CASSQDRQGGNQPEHF; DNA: TGTGCCAGCAGCCAAGATCGACAGGGTGGCAATCAGCCCGAGCATTTT
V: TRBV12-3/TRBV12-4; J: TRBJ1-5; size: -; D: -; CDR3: CASSPRARNQPQHF; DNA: TGTGCCAGCAGTCCGAGGGCGAGGAATCAGCCCCAGCATTTT
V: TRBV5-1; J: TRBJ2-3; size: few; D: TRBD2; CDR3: CASSAGDSTDTQYF; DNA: TGCGCCAGCTCGGCGGGGGATAGCACAGATACGCAGTATTTT
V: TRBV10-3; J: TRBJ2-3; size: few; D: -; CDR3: CAISREINVDTQYF; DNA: TGTGCCATCAGTCGAGAAATAAATGTGGATACGCAGTATTTT
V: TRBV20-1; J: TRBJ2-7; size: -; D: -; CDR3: CSARQKGNWDAYEQYF; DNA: TGCAGTGCTAGACAAAAAGGGAACTGGGACGCCTACGAGCAGTACTTC
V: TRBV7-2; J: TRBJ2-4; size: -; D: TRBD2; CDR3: CASSSGTRRSIQYF; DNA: TGTGCCAGCAGCTCGGGGACTAGGAGAAGCATTCAGTACTTC
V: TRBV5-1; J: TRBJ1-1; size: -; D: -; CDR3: CASSLWGGTWDEAFF; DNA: TGCGCCAGCAGCTTGTGGGGGGGGACTTGGGATGAAGCTTTCTTT
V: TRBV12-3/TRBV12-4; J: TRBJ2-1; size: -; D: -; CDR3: CASSTTTLGRYEQFF; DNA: TGTGCCAGCAGCACAACAACGCTCGGGCGGTATGAGCAGTTCTTC
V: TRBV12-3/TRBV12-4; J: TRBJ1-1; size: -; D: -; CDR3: CASRPDRPMGDTEAFF; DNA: TGTGCCAGCAGACCAGACAGGCCTATGGGGGACACTGAAGCTTTCTTT
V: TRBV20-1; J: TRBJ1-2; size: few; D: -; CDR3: CSARDSGRYYGYTF; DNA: TGCAGTGCTAGAGATTCGGGGCGTTATTATGGCTACACCTTC
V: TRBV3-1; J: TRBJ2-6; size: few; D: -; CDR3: CASSQVVMAPLGANVLTF; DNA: TGTGCCAGCAGCCAAGTCGTAATGGCACCCTTGGGGGCCAACGTCCTGACTTTC
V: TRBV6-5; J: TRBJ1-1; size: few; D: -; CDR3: CASSYITLGPNTEAFF; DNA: TGTGCCAGCAGTTACATTACATTAGGCCCGAACACTGAAGCTTTCTTT
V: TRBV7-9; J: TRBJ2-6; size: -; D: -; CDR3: CASSLETGANVLTF; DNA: TGTGCCAGCAGCTTAGAGACTGGGGCCAACGTCCTGACTTTT
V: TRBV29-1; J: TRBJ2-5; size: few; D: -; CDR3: CSVPPSAGDVETQYF; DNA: TGCAGCGTCCCCCCCTCAGCCGGGGATGTAGAGACCCAGTACTTC
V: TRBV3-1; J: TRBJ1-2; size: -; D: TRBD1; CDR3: CASSPGYRGDYGYTF; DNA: TGTGCCAGCAGCCCGGGGTACAGGGGGGACTATGGCTACACCTTC
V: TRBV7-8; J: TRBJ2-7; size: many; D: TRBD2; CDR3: CASSPTSVSYEQYF; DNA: TGTGCCAGCAGCCCAACTAGCGTTTCCTACGAGCAGTACTTC
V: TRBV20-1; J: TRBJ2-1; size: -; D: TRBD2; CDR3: CSARTSGGASGNEQFF; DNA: TGCAGTGCGAGGACTAGCGGGGGGGCGTCGGGCAATGAGCAGTTCTTC
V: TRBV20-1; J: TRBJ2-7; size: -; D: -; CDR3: CSATAFGGRSSYEQYF; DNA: TGCAGTGCTACCGCTTTCGGGGGGCGGTCCTCCTACGAGCAGTACTTC
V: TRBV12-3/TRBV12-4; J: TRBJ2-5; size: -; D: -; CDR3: CASTLGSFQETQYF; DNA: TGTGCCAGCACATTGGGCTCCTTTCAAGAGACCCAGTACTTC
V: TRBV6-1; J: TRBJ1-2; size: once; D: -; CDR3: CASSEGQTADGYTF; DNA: TGTGCCAGCAGTGAAGGACAGACCGCTGATGGCTACACCTTC
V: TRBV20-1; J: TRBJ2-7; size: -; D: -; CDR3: CSATSTGRGSYEQYF; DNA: TGCAGTGCTACCAGTACGGGACGGGGCAGCTACGAGCAGTACTTC
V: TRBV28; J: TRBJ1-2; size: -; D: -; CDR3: CASSFLGTSNYGYTF; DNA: TGTGCCAGCAGTTTCCTAGGGACTTCTAACTATGGCTACACCTTC
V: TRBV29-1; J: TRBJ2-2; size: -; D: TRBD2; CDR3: CSVAEGGGNTGELFF; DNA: TGCAGCGTTGCGGAGGGCGGGGGTAACACCGGGGAGCTGTTTTTT
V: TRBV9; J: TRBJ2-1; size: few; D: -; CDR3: CASSPPGSSYNEQFF; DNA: TGTGCCAGCAGCCCCCCAGGGTCCTCCTACAATGAGCAGTTCTTC
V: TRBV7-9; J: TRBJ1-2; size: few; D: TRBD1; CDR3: CASSLEQGAGGYTF; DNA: TGTGCCAGCAGCTTAGAACAGGGGGCCGGCGGCTACACCTTC
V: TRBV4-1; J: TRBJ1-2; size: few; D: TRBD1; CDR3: CASSSTGGPPFYGYTF; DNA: TGCGCCAGCAGCTCGACAGGGGGCCCACCCTTCTATGGCTACACCTTC
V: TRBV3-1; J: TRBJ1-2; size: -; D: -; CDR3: CASSRKVRGAEYGYTF; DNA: TGTGCCAGCAGCCGCAAAGTCCGTGGGGCAGAGTATGGCTACACCTTC
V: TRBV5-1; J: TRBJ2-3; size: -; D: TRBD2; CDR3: CASSRTWTSGGTDTQYF; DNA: TGCGCCAGCAGCCGGACGTGGACTAGCGGGGGCACAGATACGCAGTATTTT
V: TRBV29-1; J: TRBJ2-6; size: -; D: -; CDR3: CSVGGTDGGPISGANVLTF; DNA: TGCAGCGTTGGTGGGACGGACGGGGGCCCAATCTCTGGGGCCAACGTCCTGACTTTC
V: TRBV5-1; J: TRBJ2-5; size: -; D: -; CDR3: CASSRSQGHTQETQYF; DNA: TGCGCCAGCAGCCGTTCCCAGGGCCACACTCAAGAGACCCAGTACTTC
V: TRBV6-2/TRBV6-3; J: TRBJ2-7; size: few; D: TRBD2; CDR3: CASRRGGAGYEQYF; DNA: TGTGCCAGCAGGCGCGGGGGGGCCGGTTACGAGCAGTACTTC
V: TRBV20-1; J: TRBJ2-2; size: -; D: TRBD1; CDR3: CSARGRIGQGSGELFF; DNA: TGCAGTGCTAGAGGGAGGATCGGACAGGGAAGCGGGGAGCTGTTTTTT
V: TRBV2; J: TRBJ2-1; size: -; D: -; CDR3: CASSPLGLGRGGHDNEQFF; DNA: TGTGCCAGCAGCCCATTAGGACTAGGTAGGGGGGGTCACGACAATGAGCAGTTCTTC
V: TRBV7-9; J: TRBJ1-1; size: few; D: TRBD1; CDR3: CASKDRGQTEAFF; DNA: TGTGCCTCCAAGGACAGGGGGCAAACTGAAGCTTTCTTT
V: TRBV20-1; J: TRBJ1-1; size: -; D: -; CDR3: CSASILGVNTEAFF; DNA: TGCAGTGCTAGTATCCTGGGAGTGAACACTGAAGCTTTCTTT
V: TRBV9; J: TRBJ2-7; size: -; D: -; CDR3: CASSVGGQGRSYEQYF; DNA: TGTGCCAGCAGCGTTGGCGGGCAGGGTAGAAGTTACGAGCAGTACTTC
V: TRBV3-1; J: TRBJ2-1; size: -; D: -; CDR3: CASSLNGDEQFF; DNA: TGTGCCAGCAGCCTAAACGGCGATGAGCAGTTCTTC
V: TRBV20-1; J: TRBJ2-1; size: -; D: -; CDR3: CSANREAPYNEQFF; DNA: TGCAGTGCTAATAGAGAGGCCCCCTACAATGAGCAGTTCTTC
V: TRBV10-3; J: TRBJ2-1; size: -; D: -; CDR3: CAISRDRQGYNEQFF; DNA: TGTGCCATCAGTCGGGATCGGCAAGGGTACAATGAGCAGTTCTTC
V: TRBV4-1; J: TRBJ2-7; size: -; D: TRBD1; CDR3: CASSQAHTPTGIGYEQYF; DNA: TGCGCCAGCAGCCAAGCCCATACACCGACAGGGATTGGCTACGAGCAGTACTTC
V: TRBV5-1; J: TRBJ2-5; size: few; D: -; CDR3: CASSLDGGGETQYF; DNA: TGCGCCAGCAGCTTGGACGGGGGCGGAGAGACCCAGTACTTC
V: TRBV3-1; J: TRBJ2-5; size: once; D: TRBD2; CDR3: CASSHRGGVQETQYF; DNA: TGTGCCAGCAGCCATCGCGGGGGAGTACAAGAGACCCAGTACTTC
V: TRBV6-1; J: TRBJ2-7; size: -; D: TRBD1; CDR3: CASSDGTGGSHEQYF; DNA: TGTGCCAGCAGTGACGGGACAGGGGGCTCCCACGAGCAGTACTTC
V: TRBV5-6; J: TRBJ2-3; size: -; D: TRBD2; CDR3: CASSLVVRGGLVTQYF; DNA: TGTGCCAGCAGCTTGGTTGTGCGGGGGGGCCTAGTCACGCAGTATTTT
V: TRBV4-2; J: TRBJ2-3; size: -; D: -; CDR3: CASSQAGYPTDTQYF; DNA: TGTGCCAGCAGCCAGGCGGGGTACCCCACAGATACGCAGTATTTT
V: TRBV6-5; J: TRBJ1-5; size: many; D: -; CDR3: CASSPTDSNQPQHF; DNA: TGTGCCAGCAGTCCCACAGATAGCAATCAGCCCCAGCATTTT
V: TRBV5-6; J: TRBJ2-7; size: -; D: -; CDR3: CASSLGTIAELYEQYF; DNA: TGTGCCAGCAGCTTGGGAACGATTGCAGAGCTTTACGAGCAGTACTTC
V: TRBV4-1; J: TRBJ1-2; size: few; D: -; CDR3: CASSQESGVNYGYTF; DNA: TGCGCCAGCAGCCAAGAGTCTGGGGTTAACTATGGCTACACCTTC
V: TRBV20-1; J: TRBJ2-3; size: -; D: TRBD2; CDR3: CSAMRGGAQLMSTDTQYF; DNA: TGCAGTGCTATGCGCGGGGGGGCCCAGCTCATGAGCACAGATACGCAGTATTTT